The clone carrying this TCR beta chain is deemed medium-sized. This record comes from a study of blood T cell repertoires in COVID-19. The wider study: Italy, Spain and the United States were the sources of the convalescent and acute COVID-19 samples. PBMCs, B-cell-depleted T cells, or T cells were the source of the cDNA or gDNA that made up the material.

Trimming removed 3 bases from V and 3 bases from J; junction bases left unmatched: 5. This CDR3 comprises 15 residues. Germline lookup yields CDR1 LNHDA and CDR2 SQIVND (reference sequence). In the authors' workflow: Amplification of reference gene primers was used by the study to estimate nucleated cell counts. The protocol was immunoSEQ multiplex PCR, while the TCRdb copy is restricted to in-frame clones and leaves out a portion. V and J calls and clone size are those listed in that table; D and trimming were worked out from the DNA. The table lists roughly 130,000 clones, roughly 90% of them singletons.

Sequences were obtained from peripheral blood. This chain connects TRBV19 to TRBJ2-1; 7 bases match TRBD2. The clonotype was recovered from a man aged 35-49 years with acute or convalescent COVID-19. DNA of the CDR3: TGTGCCAGTAGTATGGTCGCGGGAGACTACAATGAGCAGTTCTTC. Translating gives CASSMVAGDYNEQFF. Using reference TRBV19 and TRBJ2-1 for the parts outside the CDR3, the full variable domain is DGGITQSPKYLFRKEGQNVTLSCEQNLNHDAMYWYRQDPGQGLRLIYYSQIVNDFQKGDIAEGYSVSREKKESFPLTVTSAQKNPTAFYLCASSMVAGDYNEQFFGPGTRLTVL.